These 29 T cell receptor beta chains came from one sample sequenced in a study of cytomegalovirus exposure and HLA in healthy donors. The primer mix had 60 Vbeta and 13 Jbeta primers. TCRdb's copy holds only in-frame clones and misses some; the assay was immunoSEQ multiplex PCR. The table shows fewer than 70,000 clones, with roughly 83% occurring only once. Specimen: PBMCs. These receptors were obtained from a human donor in good health.

This chain uses TRBV19 with TRBJ2-6; 8 bases align to TRBD2. V lost 6 bases and J lost 2; bases outside the gene matches: 6. This CDR3 has 16 amino acids. Germline CDR1 reads LNHDA; CDR2 reads SQIVND (reference sequence). Written as DNA, the CDR3 is TGTGCCAGTAGCCCGGGACTAGGGACTGGGGCCAACGTCCTGACTTTC. Protein product: CASSPGLGTGANVLTF.

This clone was detected once. V and J are TRBV7-2 and TRBJ2-7; 10 bases are a match to TRBD2. V gave up 7 bases and J gave up 3 bases; unmatched junction bases: 6. CDR3 length: 14 amino acids. Germline V gene data show CDR1 as SGHTA and CDR2 as FQGNSA. CDR3 coding DNA: TGTGCCAGCACCAAGCGGGGGGGCTTCTACGAGCAGTACTTC. This translates into CASTKRGGFYEQYF.

This rearrangement joins TRBV7-8 to TRBJ2-5; a weak D match, TRBD2 (5 bases). The CDR3 extends over 11 amino acids. CDR1 is SGHVS and CDR2 is FQNEAQ in the germline V gene. V lost 10 bases to trimming and J lost 5 bases, with 11 bases between them. CDR3 DNA sequence: TGTGCCATCTACGGGGTGGAGACCCAGTACTTC. Its protein product is CAIYGVETQYF.

The table lists this clone with a count of one. At one end the junction does not follow the germline gene, possibly because of a read error. The genes are TRBV7-9 and TRBJ1-6; D uncertain. The germline gives CDR1 SEHNR, CDR2 FQNEAQ (reference sequence). This CDR3 comprises 13 residues. The CDR3 here is CSSSPGYNSPLHF. In nucleotides, the CDR3 is TGTTCCAGCAGCCCAGGTTATAATTCACCCCTCCACTTT.

The chain carries TRBV9 and TRBJ2-7; TRBD2 aligns across 9 bases. This CDR3 is 15 amino acids long. The germline CDR1 and CDR2 sequences are SGDLS and YYNGEE. The junction had 7 bases not matched to a gene; V was cut back by 3 bases and J by 3 bases. CDR3 nucleotides: TGTGCCAGCAGCGCCTCTAGCGGGATGAACTACGAGCAGTACTTC. Translating it yields CASSASSGMNYEQYF.

The CDR3 DNA is TGTGCCAGCAGCAGGGCTCCCCGACTACGCCACTACGAGCAGTACTTC. Encoded protein: CASSRAPRLRHYEQYF. This chain connects TRBV14 to TRBJ2-5, with a weak D call TRBD2 (5 bases). The J call is uncertain, as TRBJ2-7 better fits the DNA end. Germline lookup yields CDR1 SGHDN and CDR2 FVKESK. The CDR3 consists of 16 residues.

The J gene is TRBJ1-1, the V gene TRBV11-2; 7 positions agree with TRBD1. Germline V gene data show CDR1 as SGHAT and CDR2 as FQNNGV. The CDR3 sequence is 19 residues long. With 2 bases clipped from V and 4 bases from J, the junction kept 19 bases outside the gene matches. The CDR3, as DNA: TGTGCCAGCAGCTTAAGACAAATACGGGACAGTTACCCGGGCACTGAAGCTTTCTTT. Translating gives CASSLRQIRDSYPGTEAFF.

V usage is TRBV5-4 and J usage is TRBJ2-2, with D possibly being TRBD1 (6 bases). The CDR3 has 14 residues. Trimming cost V 0 bases and J 4 bases, with 7 bases left between them. Germline V gene lookup returns CDR1 SGHNT and CDR2 YYREEE (reference sequence). The CDR3 DNA follows: TGTGCCAGCAGCTTGGACAGGGCCACCGGGGAGCTGTTTTTT. It yields the protein CASSLDRATGELFF.

J is TRBJ1-1 and V is TRBV7-3, with D possibly TRBD1 on 5 matching bases. V shed 5 bases and J shed 4 bases, with 14 bases lying between them. The length of the CDR3 is 14 residues. Germline V gene data show CDR1 as SGHTA and CDR2 as FQGTGA. DNA of the CDR3: TGTGCCAGCAGCGCCGGGGGAGTCCGCACTGAAGCTTTCTTT. It translates to CASSAGGVRTEAFF.

This chain's CDR3 is CASSLQGIGGNQPQHF. In DNA form, the CDR3 reads TGTGCCAGCAGCTTACAGGGAATAGGCGGCAATCAGCCCCAGCATTTT. The chain is built from TRBV2 and TRBJ1-5, with a tentative D call TRBD1 (6 bases). CDR1 and CDR2 (germline): SNHLY, FYNNEI. V lost 6 bases, J lost 2 bases, and 17 bases lay in between. This CDR3 is built from 16 residues.

This chain links TRBV28 with TRBJ1-2; 8 bases are a match to TRBD1. With V trimmed by 5 bases and J by 2 bases, 7 bases remained unmatched. The length of the CDR3 is 15 residues. Per the germline V gene, CDR1 is MDHEN and CDR2 is SYDVKM. CDR3 nucleotides: TGTGCCAGCAGTACCCCGACAGGGGACAACTATGGCTACACCTTC. Amino acids: CASSTPTGDNYGYTF.

The rearrangement links TRBV29-1 to TRBJ1-1; D gene uncertain. This CDR3 is built from 13 residues. Germline assignment: CDR1 SQVTM and CDR2 ANQGSEA. V lost 4 bases and J lost 0, with 9 bases in between. For the CDR3, the DNA is TGCAGCGTTGGTCCCCGTATGAACACTGAAGCTTTCTTT. Translated: CSVGPRMNTEAFF.

This clone came up once. The chain employs TRBV7-3 and TRBJ2-1; 10 bases fit TRBD2. V was clipped by 5 bases and J by 4 bases; unmatched bases: 5. The CDR3 consists of 15 residues. Germline V gene data show CDR1 as SGHTA and CDR2 as FQGTGA. For the CDR3, the DNA is TGTGCCAGCAGCCGTGGACTAGCGGCTTACAATGAGCAGTTCTTC. This codes for CASSRGLAAYNEQFF.

Remarks on this clone: The junction does not match germline at one end; this may be a read error. The chain is built from TRBV7-9 and TRBJ1-2; D gene ambiguous. The CDR3 runs to 16 residues. Per germline, CDR1 SEHNR and CDR2 FQNEAQ (reference sequence). In DNA form, the CDR3 reads TGTTCCAGCAGTCCGCCGGTCGTAGAGCCTAACTATGGCTACACCTTC. Protein: CSSSPPVVEPNYGYTF. The variable domain in full, with the rest retrieved from reference TRBV7-9 and TRBJ1-2, is DTGVSQNPRHKITKRGQNVTFRCDPISEHNRLYWYRQTLGQGPEFLTYFQNEAQLEKSRLLSDRFSAERPKGSFSTLEIQRTEQGDSAMYLCSSSPPVVEPNYGYTFGSGTRLTVV.

The rearrangement uses TRBV30 and TRBJ2-2; D is possibly TRBD1 (6 bases). Germline V lookup: CDR1 GTSNPN, CDR2 SVGIG (reference sequence). The V end lost 6 bases, the J end lost 1 base, and 9 bases lay between the germline ends. The CDR3 sequence is 13 residues long. CDR3 sequence reads: CACGRGNTGELFF. In nucleotides, the CDR3 is TGTGCCTGCGGCAGGGGGAACACCGGGGAGCTGTTTTTT.

The chain employs TRBV9 and TRBJ2-2; TRBD2 is a possible D gene (6 bases). The CDR3 is 16 amino acids. CDR1 SGDLS and CDR2 YYNGEE come from the germline V gene. V was trimmed by 0 bases and J by 4 bases, leaving 13 bases between them. The CDR3 DNA is TGTGCCAGCAGCGTAGGGGGGACTGTAGTCACCGGGGAGCTGTTTTTT. Amino acid sequence: CASSVGGTVVTGELFF.

V and J are TRBV11-2 and TRBJ1-1; 7 bases map to TRBD1. There are 14 residues in the CDR3. J was trimmed by 3 bases and V by 5 bases; bases with no gene match: 6. Germline CDR1 and CDR2: SGHAT and FQNNGV. For the CDR3, the DNA is TGTGCCAGCAGCCCGCCGGGACAGTACACTGAAGCTTTCTTT. The encoded protein is CASSPPGQYTEAFF. The full variable domain, with the rest looked up from reference TRBV11-2 and TRBJ1-1, is EAGVAQSPRYKIIEKRQSVAFWCNPISGHATLYWYQQILGQGPKLLIQFQNNGVVDDSQLPKDRFSAERLKGVDSTLKIQPAKLEDSAVYLCASSPPGQYTEAFFGQGTRLTVV.

This chain joins TRBV4-3 and TRBJ1-1; the match to TRBD1 covers 10 bases. CDR1 is LGHNA, CDR2 YSLEER, per germline. J was trimmed by 2 bases and V by 3 bases; bases with no gene match: 6. The CDR3 totals 16 residues. This chain's CDR3 is CASSQVDRGVNTEAFF. The CDR3 DNA reads as TGCGCCAGCAGCCAGGTGGACAGGGGGGTCAACACTGAAGCTTTCTTT.

V is TRBV2 and J is TRBJ2-2; D ambiguous. With 5 bases removed from V and 1 base from J, the gap between germline ends came to 11 bases. In germline, CDR1 is SNHLY, CDR2 FYNNEI. The CDR3 consists of 15 residues. This chain's CDR3 is CASSPVVLNTGELFF. DNA for the CDR3: TGTGCCAGCAGTCCAGTGGTATTGAACACCGGGGAGCTGTTTTTT.

This chain uses TRBV29-1 with TRBJ2-1, with a possible D match to TRBD1 (5 bases). Germline assignment: CDR1 SQVTM and CDR2 ANQGSEA. The germline V and J ends were trimmed by 7 bases and 8 bases, with 18 bases remaining between them. The CDR3 has 13 amino acids. As DNA, the CDR3 is TGCAGCGCACGGACACAAATGATCGATGAGCAGTTCTTC. Protein product: CSARTQMIDEQFF.

The V call is TRBV15, the J call TRBJ2-1; D perhaps matches TRBD2 (5 bases). Germline V gene data show CDR1 as LNHNV and CDR2 as YYDKDF (reference sequence). V shed 8 bases and J shed 8 bases, with 19 bases lying between them. This CDR3 contains 14 residues. CDR3: CATGGEDWWDEQFF. CDR3 nucleotides: TGTGCCACCGGTGGCGAGGACTGGTGGGATGAGCAGTTCTTC.

As DNA, the CDR3 is TGTGCCAGCAGCGCAGGGACAGGACGTGAGGGCTACACCTTC. Amino acids: CASSAGTGREGYTF. This chain links TRBV7-9 with TRBJ1-2; 8 bases are shared with TRBD1. V shed 5 bases, J shed 8 bases, and the junction held 10 bases outside the gene matches. The CDR3 has 14 residues. The germline V gene encodes CDR1 SEHNR and CDR2 FQNEAQ (reference sequence). Using reference TRBV7-9 and TRBJ1-2 for the parts outside the CDR3, the full variable domain is DTGVSQNPRHKITKRGQNVTFRCDPISEHNRLYWYRQTLGQGPEFLTYFQNEAQLEKSRLLSDRFSAERPKGSFSTLEIQRTEQGDSAMYLCASSAGTGREGYTFGSGTRLTVV.

The gene calls are TRBV7-3 and TRBJ2-3, with a tentative D call TRBD1 (5 bases). The length of the CDR3 is 14 residues. Germline CDR1 is SGHTA and CDR2 is FQGTGA. Trimming cost V 1 base and J 1 base, with 6 bases left between them. The CDR3 spells CASSLIGGTDTQYF. The CDR3 region has the DNA TGTGCCAGCAGCTTAATAGGGGGCACAGATACGCAGTATTTT.

About this clone: A junction end diverges from the germline sequence, so it may reflect a read error. The same CDR3 is also encoded by other DNA sequences in this sample. CDR3 bases: TGCGCAAGCAGCCAAGACACAGGGCCTGGGGAGCAGTACTTC. Translated: CASSQDTGPGEQYF. The chain is built from TRBV4-3 and TRBJ2-7; weak D call: TRBD1 (6 bases). Germline V lookup: CDR1 LGHNA, CDR2 YSLEER. The length of the CDR3 is 14 residues.

CDR3 residues: CAGTRGSQETQYF. CDR3 sequence (DNA): TGTGCCGGCACTCGGGGGTCCCAAGAGACCCAGTACTTC. This rearrangement joins TRBV6-9 to TRBJ2-5; possibly TRBD2 for D (6 bases). This CDR3 has 13 residues. Germline V CDR1 and CDR2: MNHGY, SVAAGI. V shed 11 bases and J shed 1 base, with 14 bases lying between them.

The rearrangement links TRBV7-6 to TRBJ1-2, with D maybe TRBD1 (5 bases). V was pared by 7 bases and J by 4 bases, with 10 bases between. The CDR3 runs to 12 residues. The germline CDR1 and CDR2 sequences are SGHVS and FNYEAQ. The CDR3 region is CASIKDSYGYTF. CDR3 in DNA: TGTGCCAGCATTAAAGACAGCTATGGCTACACCTTC. Based on the CDR3 plus reference TRBV7-6 and TRBJ1-2, the full variable domain is GAGVSQSPRYKVTKRGQDVALRCDPISGHVSLYWYRQALGQGPEFLTYFNYEAQQDKSGLPNDRFSAERPEGSISTLTIQRTEQRDSAMYRCASIKDSYGYTFGSGTRLTVV.

This rearrangement joins TRBV5-1 to TRBJ1-2; TRBD1 matches at 7 bases. This CDR3 is 17 amino acids long. CDR1 SGHRS and CDR2 YFSETQ come from the germline V gene. Trimming at V came to 2 bases and at J to 4 bases, leaving 14 bases not matched to a gene. The CDR3 region is CASSLRTGQYTFYGYTF. CDR3 DNA: TGCGCCAGCAGCTTAAGGACAGGCCAATATACCTTCTATGGCTACACCTTC.

This chain connects TRBV28 to TRBJ2-7; 7 positions match TRBD2. This CDR3 has 14 residues. Germline values: CDR1 MDHEN, CDR2 SYDVKM. With V trimmed by 6 bases and J by 1 base, 6 bases remained unmatched. CDR3 region: CASSTPGGSYEQYF. The CDR3 DNA is TGTGCCAGCAGCACCCCGGGGGGATCCTACGAGCAGTACTTC. Drawing the rest from reference TRBV28 and TRBJ2-7, the complete variable domain is DVKVTQSSRYLVKRTGEKVFLECVQDMDHENMFWYRQDPGLGLRLIYFSYDVKMKEKGDIPEGYSVSREKKERFSLILESASTNQTSMYLCASSTPGGSYEQYFGPGTRLTVT.

This clone was observed a single time. This chain connects TRBV6-5 to TRBJ2-6, with 10 bases identical to TRBD1. This CDR3 comprises 16 residues. V lost 2 bases, J lost 4 bases, and 2 bases stayed unmatched. Germline lookup yields CDR1 MNHEY and CDR2 SVGAGI. Here the CDR3 DNA reads TGTGCCAGCAGTTACGGGACAGGGGACGGGGCCAACGTCCTGACTTTC. Its translation: CASSYGTGDGANVLTF.